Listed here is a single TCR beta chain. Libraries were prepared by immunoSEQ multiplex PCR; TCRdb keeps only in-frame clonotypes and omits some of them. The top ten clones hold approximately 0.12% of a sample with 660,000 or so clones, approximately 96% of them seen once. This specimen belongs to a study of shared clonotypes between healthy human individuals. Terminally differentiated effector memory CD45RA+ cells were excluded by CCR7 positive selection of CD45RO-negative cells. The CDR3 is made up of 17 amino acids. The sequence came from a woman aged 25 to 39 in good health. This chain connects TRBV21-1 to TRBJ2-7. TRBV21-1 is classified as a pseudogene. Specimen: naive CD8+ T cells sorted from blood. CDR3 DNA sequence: TGTGCCAGCAGCAAATTTGGCTACCAAGGGATTTACTACGAGCAGTACTTC. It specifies CASSKFGYQGIYYEQYF.